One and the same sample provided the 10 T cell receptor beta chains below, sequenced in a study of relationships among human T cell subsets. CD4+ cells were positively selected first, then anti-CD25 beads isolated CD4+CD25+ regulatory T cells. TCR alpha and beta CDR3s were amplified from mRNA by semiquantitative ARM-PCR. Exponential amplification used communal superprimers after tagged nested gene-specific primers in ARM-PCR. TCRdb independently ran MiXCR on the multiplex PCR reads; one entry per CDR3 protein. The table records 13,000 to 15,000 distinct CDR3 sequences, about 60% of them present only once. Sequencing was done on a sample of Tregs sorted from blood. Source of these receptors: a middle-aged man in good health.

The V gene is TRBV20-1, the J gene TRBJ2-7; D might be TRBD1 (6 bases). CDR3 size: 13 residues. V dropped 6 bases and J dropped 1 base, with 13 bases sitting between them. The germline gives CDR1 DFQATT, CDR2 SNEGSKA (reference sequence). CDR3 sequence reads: CSASTGFSYEQYF. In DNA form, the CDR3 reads TGCAGTGCCAGCACAGGGTTTTCCTACGAGCAGTACTTC.

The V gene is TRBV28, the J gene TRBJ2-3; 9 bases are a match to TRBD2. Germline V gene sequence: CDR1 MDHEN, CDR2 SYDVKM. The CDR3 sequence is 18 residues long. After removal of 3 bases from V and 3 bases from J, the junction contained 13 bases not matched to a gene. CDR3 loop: CASSFGKLAGAGTDTQYF. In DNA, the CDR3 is TGTGCCAGCAGTTTTGGGAAGTTAGCGGGAGCGGGGACAGATACGCAGTATTTT.

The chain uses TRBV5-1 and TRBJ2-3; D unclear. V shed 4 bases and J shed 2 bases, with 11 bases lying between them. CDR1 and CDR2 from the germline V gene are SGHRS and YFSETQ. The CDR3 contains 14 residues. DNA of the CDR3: TGCGCCAGCAGCCTACAGAAAACCACAGATACGCAGTATTTT. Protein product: CASSLQKTTDTQYF.

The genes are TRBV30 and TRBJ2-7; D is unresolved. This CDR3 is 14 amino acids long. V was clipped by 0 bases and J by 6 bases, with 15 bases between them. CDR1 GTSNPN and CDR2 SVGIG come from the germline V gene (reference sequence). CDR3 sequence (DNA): TGTGCCTGGAGTGTATCCAGCGTGGCGAGCGAGCAGTACTTC. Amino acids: CAWSVSSVASEQYF.

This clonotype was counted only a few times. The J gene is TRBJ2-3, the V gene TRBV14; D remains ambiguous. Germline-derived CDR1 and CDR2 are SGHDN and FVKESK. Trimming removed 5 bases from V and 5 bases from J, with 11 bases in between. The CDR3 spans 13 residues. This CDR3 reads CASSYNRRDTQYF. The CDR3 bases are TGTGCCAGCAGCTATAACCGCAGAGATACGCAGTATTTT.

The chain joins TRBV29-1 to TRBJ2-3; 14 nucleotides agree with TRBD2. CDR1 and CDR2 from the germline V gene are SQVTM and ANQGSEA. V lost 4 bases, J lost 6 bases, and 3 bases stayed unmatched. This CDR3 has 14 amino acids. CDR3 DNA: TGCAGCGTTGCGACTAGCGGGGGGGCGGATACGCAGTATTTT. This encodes CSVATSGGADTQYF.

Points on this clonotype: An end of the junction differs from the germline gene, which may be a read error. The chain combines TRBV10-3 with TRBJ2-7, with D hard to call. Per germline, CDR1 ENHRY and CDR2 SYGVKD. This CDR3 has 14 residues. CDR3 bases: TGTGCCAGCAGTCGGACGCATCTCTCCTACGAGCAGTACTTC. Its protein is CASSRTHLSYEQYF.

CDR3 sequence (DNA): TGTGCCAGCACCCGGGGGAATGAGCAGTTCTTC. This sequence encodes CASTRGNEQFF. V is TRBV12-3 or TRBV12-4 and J is TRBJ2-1; TRBD2 might be the D (6 bases). The V and J ends lost 7 bases and 7 bases respectively, with 8 bases between them. CDR3 size: 11 residues.

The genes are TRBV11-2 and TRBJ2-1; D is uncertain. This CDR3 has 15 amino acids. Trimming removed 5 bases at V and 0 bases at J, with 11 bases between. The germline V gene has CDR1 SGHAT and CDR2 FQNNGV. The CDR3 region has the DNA TGTGCCAGCAGCAAGGACCGGAGCTCCTACAATGAGCAGTTCTTC. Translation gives CASSKDRSSYNEQFF.

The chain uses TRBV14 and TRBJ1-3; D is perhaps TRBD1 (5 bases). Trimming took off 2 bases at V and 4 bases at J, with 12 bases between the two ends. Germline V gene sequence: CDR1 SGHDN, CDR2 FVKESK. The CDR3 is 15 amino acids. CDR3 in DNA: TGTGCCAGCAGCCAAACTTGGGGGACCGGAAACACCATATATTTT. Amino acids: CASSQTWGTGNTIYF.